The 19 T cell receptor beta chains below all came from one sample that was sequenced in a study of OX40 agonist ivuxolimab in advanced cancers. The table came from immunoSEQ multiplex PCR; TCRdb's copy has only in-frame clones and leaves some out. The sample carries over 45,000 clones, more than 75% recorded once. This specimen consisted of CD4+ or CD8+ T cells sorted from blood, obtained in a trial of the OX40 agonist ivuxolimab. All receptors derive from an adult with an advanced solid tumor such as melanoma, head and neck, liver or kidney cancer.

The gene calls are TRBV6-1 and TRBJ1-1; 8 bases map to TRBD1. The CDR3 totals 14 residues. Losses at the gene ends were 6 bases for V and 0 bases for J; bases not matched to a gene: 3. The germline CDR1 and CDR2 sequences are MNHNS and SASEGT. The chain's CDR3 is CASRSTGVNTEAFF. The CDR3 bases are TGTGCCAGCAGGTCGACAGGGGTGAACACTGAAGCTTTCTTT.

This clone has a handful of counts. This sequence joins TRBV7-9 and TRBJ1-1; 7 nucleotides line up with TRBD1. J lost 2 bases, V lost 5 bases, and 8 bases had no gene match. CDR1 and CDR2 from the germline V gene are SEHNR and FQNEAQ (reference sequence). This CDR3 spans 15 amino acids. DNA for the CDR3: TGTGCCAGCAGCCCGCGGGACAGTTACAACACTGAAGCTTTCTTT. It yields the protein CASSPRDSYNTEAFF. Looking up the rest from reference TRBV7-9 and TRBJ1-1 gives the full variable domain: DTGVSQNPRHKITKRGQNVTFRCDPISEHNRLYWYRQTLGQGPEFLTYFQNEAQLEKSRLLSDRFSAERPKGSFSTLEIQRTEQGDSAMYLCASSPRDSYNTEAFFGQGTRLTVV.

This chain joins TRBV5-1 and TRBJ2-5; 12 bases are shared with TRBD2. The V gene's germline CDR1 is SGHRS and CDR2 YFSETQ. The CDR3 contains 15 residues. V trimming: 4 bases; J trimming: 5 bases; junction bases outside the gene matches: 6. CDR3 bases: TGCGCCAGCAGCGGGGGGACTAGCGGGCAGGAGACCCAGTACTTC. Protein sequence: CASSGGTSGQETQYF.

The V gene is TRBV5-8, the J gene TRBJ1-1, with D possibly being TRBD1 (6 bases). This CDR3 has 17 amino acids. From germline, CDR1 is SGHTS and CDR2 YDEGEE. Trimming pared 4 bases from V and 1 base from J, leaving 20 bases between. The CDR3 region is CASSPKQGSGRNTEAFF. Written as DNA, the CDR3 is TGTGCCAGCAGCCCTAAACAGGGCTCTGGTAGGAACACTGAAGCTTTCTTT.

The chain combines TRBV7-9 with TRBJ2-5, with 7 bases matching TRBD2. The DNA matches TRBJ2-7 better at its end, which makes the J call doubtful. The CDR3 is 13 amino acids. Germline-derived CDR1 and CDR2 are SEHNR and FQNEAQ (reference sequence). For the CDR3, the DNA is TGTGCCAGCAGCTTAGGGGACTACTACGAGCAGTACTTC. It yields the protein CASSLGDYYEQYF.

There are a few counts of this clone. This rearrangement joins TRBV11-3 to TRBJ2-7; D may be TRBD1 or TRBD2 (6 bases each). V shed 0 bases and J shed 6 bases, with 9 bases lying between them. Per the germline V gene, CDR1 is SGHNT and CDR2 is YENEEA. There are 13 residues in the CDR3. The CDR3 DNA is TGTGCCAGCAGCTTAGAGGGGGGCCGCGAGCAGTACTTC. Translated: CASSLEGGREQYF. The variable domain in full, completed from reference TRBV11-3 and TRBJ2-7, reads EAGVVQSPRYKIIEKKQPVAFWCNPISGHNTLYWYLQNLGQGPELLIRYENEEAVDDSQLPKDRFSAERLKGVDSTLKIQPAELGDSAVYLCASSLEGGREQYFGPGTRLTVT.

V usage is TRBV28 and J usage is TRBJ1-2; no definite D call. V was pared by 2 bases and J by 0 bases, with 4 bases between. This CDR3 comprises 13 residues. Germline assignment: CDR1 MDHEN and CDR2 SYDVKM. The CDR3, as DNA: TGTGCCAGCAGTTTAATAGCTAACTATGGCTACACCTTC. This sequence encodes CASSLIANYGYTF.

This chain uses TRBV4-2 with TRBJ2-3; D possibly corresponds to TRBD1 (6 bases). This CDR3 is 21 amino acids long. The V and J ends lost 1 base and 1 base respectively, with 27 bases between them. The germline gives CDR1 LGHNA, CDR2 YNFKEQ. Here the CDR3 reads CASSQVLRGSVGGPRTDTQYF. The CDR3, as DNA: TGTGCCAGCAGCCAAGTCTTGAGGGGTTCGGTAGGGGGACCACGCACAGATACGCAGTATTTT.

This clone was observed a few times. This rearrangement joins TRBV5-1 to TRBJ1-5; D might be TRBD1 (5 bases). The germline V and J ends were trimmed by 4 bases and 6 bases, with 17 bases remaining between them. The CDR3 length is 15 residues. Per germline, CDR1 SGHRS and CDR2 YFSETQ. CDR3 sequence: CASSLDGQGIQPQHF. For the CDR3, the DNA is TGCGCCAGCAGCCTGGACGGGCAGGGTATTCAGCCCCAGCATTTT.

The CDR3 DNA sequence: TGTGCCAGCCGACGCGAATTCAATAATTCACCCCTCCACTTT. As protein: CASRREFNNSPLHF. This chain joins TRBV18 and TRBJ1-6; unclear D gene. With 8 bases removed from V and 5 bases from J, the gap between germline ends came to 13 bases. This CDR3 is 14 amino acids long. Germline V lookup: CDR1 KGHSH, CDR2 LQKENI.

This clone showed up just a few times. V and J are TRBV28 and TRBJ1-2, with 8 bases matching TRBD1. V was pared by 2 bases and J by 0 bases, with 8 bases of the junction left unmatched. The CDR3 spans 17 residues. The V gene's germline CDR1 is MDHEN and CDR2 SYDVKM. The CDR3 DNA is TGTGCCAGCAGTTTAGTCGGACAGGGAATCTCTAACTATGGCTACACCTTC. This encodes CASSLVGQGISNYGYTF.

V usage is TRBV7-3 and J usage is TRBJ2-3; D uncertain. This CDR3 is built from 13 residues. Germline CDR1 is SGHTA and CDR2 is FQGTGA. Deletions cut 3 bases from V and 2 bases from J, with 6 bases between. CDR3 in amino acids: CASSLRNTDTQYF. The DNA for the CDR3 is TGTGCCAGCAGCTTGCGGAACACAGATACGCAGTATTTT.

The rearrangement links TRBV13 to TRBJ2-3; 7 bases are shared with TRBD2. The trim removed 2 bases at V and 0 bases at J, leaving 5 bases unmatched. The length of the CDR3 is 16 residues. In germline, CDR1 is PRHDT, CDR2 FYEKMQ (reference sequence). The DNA for the CDR3 is TGTGCCAGCAGCTTAAACACGGGAGGTAGCACAGATACGCAGTATTTT. This gives the protein CASSLNTGGSTDTQYF.

This chain connects TRBV18 to TRBJ2-5, with 9 nucleotides matching TRBD2. Germline trimming cut 0 bases from V and 11 bases from J; bases unmatched to any gene: 13. Germline V gene sequence: CDR1 KGHSH, CDR2 LQKENI. The CDR3 runs 16 residues. As DNA, the CDR3 is TGTGCCAGCTCACCACCGGCGGCGGGGGGGCATCGAGAGCAGTACTTC. Its translation: CASSPPAAGGHREQYF. Using reference TRBV18 and TRBJ2-5 for the parts outside the CDR3, the full variable domain is NAGVMQNPRHLVRRRGQEARLRCSPMKGHSHVYWYRQLPEEGLKFMVYLQKENIIDESGMPKERFSAEFPKEGPSILRIQQVVRGDSAAYFCASSPPAAGGHREQYFGPGTRLLVL.

This chain joins TRBV15 and TRBJ2-4; tentative D call: TRBD2 (5 bases). CDR1 is LNHNV and CDR2 is YYDKDF in the germline V gene (reference sequence). The CDR3 runs 18 residues. Trimming took 0 bases from V and 0 from J, leaving 15 bases between them. The CDR3 region is CATSRDEGDTVAKNIQYF. In nucleotides, the CDR3 is TGTGCCACCAGCAGAGATGAGGGCGATACAGTAGCCAAAAACATTCAGTACTTC.

This chain joins TRBV2 and TRBJ2-3; D call uncertain. Trimming shortened V by 2 bases and J by 5 bases, and 8 bases separated the two germline ends. CDR1 and CDR2 (germline): SNHLY, FYNNEI. The CDR3 has 13 residues. The CDR3 sequence is CASSELWGDTQYF. The CDR3 DNA follows: TGTGCCAGCAGTGAACTTTGGGGAGATACGCAGTATTTT.

The chain links TRBV2 to TRBJ1-4; 8 bases align to TRBD1. The CDR3 extends over 14 amino acids. CDR1 and CDR2 (germline): SNHLY, FYNNEI. J gave up 8 bases and V 4 bases, and 6 bases lay outside the gene matches. The CDR3 DNA reads TGTGCCAGCAGTGTTGTCAGGGGGCAAGAAAAACTGTTTTTT. It specifies CASSVVRGQEKLFF.

The gene calls are TRBV5-8 and TRBJ2-5, with TRBD1 as a possible D gene (5 bases). Germline V gives CDR1 SGHTS, CDR2 YDEGEE. Trimming removed 0 bases from V and 1 base from J, with 7 bases in between. CDR3 length: 14 amino acids. The CDR3 here is CASSLGTSQETQYF. The DNA of the CDR3 is TGTGCCAGCAGCTTGGGGACAAGCCAAGAGACCCAGTACTTC.

V gene TRBV29-1 combines with J gene TRBJ1-2, with TRBD1 as a possible D gene (5 bases). CDR3 size: 12 residues. V dropped 4 bases and J dropped 7 bases, with 13 bases sitting between them. CDR1 is SQVTM and CDR2 is ANQGSEA in the germline V gene. The DNA for the CDR3 is TGCAGCGTTGGACAGCCTGGGGGTGGCTACACCTTC. It codes for CSVGQPGGGYTF.